A single sample gave rise to the 15 T cell receptor beta chains below, sequenced in a study of T cells in Graves' hyperthyroidism and ophthalmopathy. Amplified regions were TCR beta CDR3 sequences from RNA transcripts. HTBI primers were used for first-round RT-PCR of the TCR CDR3. TCRdb fed the multiplex PCR reads into MiXCR, producing one record per CDR3 protein. The sample has approximately 250,000 distinct CDR3 sequences, around 25% seen once; the top ten hold about 40%. The source material was blood. The receptors stem from a woman between 35 and 50 years old with Graves' ophthalmopathy.

This clonotype has a count of ten or more. The J gene is TRBJ1-1, the V gene TRBV19; no definite D call. Germline CDR1 and CDR2: LNHDA and SQIVND (reference sequence). The CDR3 has 14 residues. Trimming removed 1 base at V and 1 base at J, with 7 bases between. The CDR3 here is CASSIVAANTEAFF. The CDR3 nucleotides are TGTGCCAGTAGTATAGTAGCAGCGAACACTGAAGCTTTCTTT.

This clonotype was seen ten or more times. V gene TRBV9 combines with J gene TRBJ1-2; 7 bases fit TRBD1. V was pared by 3 bases and J by 8 bases, with 7 bases of the junction left unmatched. The CDR3 runs 13 residues. Germline V lookup: CDR1 SGDLS, CDR2 YYNGEE. Here the CDR3 reads CASSEQGIGGYTF. The CDR3 region has the DNA TGTGCCAGCAGCGAACAGGGGATCGGAGGCTACACCTTC.

The sample holds many counts of this clonotype. The rearrangement joins TRBV28 to TRBJ1-3, with 7 positions matching TRBD1. This CDR3 is built from 16 residues. J was trimmed by 4 bases and V by 0 bases; bases with no gene match: 6. CDR1 and CDR2 (germline): MDHEN, SYDVKM. The CDR3 nucleotides read TGTGCCAGCAGTTTATGGGGGAGGGGGCAAGGAAACACCATATATTTT. The encoded protein is CASSLWGRGQGNTIYF.

This clonotype was picked up many times. The chain links TRBV28 to TRBJ1-1; D uncertain. Trimming pared 5 bases from V and 3 bases from J, leaving 13 bases between. This CDR3 comprises 14 residues. From germline, CDR1 is MDHEN and CDR2 SYDVKM. The CDR3, as DNA: TGTGCCAGCAGTCGTCCCGAGGAGTACACTGAAGCTTTCTTT. Amino acids: CASSRPEEYTEAFF.

The V call is TRBV6-1, the J call TRBJ1-3, with D possibly matching TRBD1 (5 bases). Germline loops: CDR1 MNHNS, CDR2 SASEGT. The ends were cut back, 0 bases at V and 3 bases at J, with 9 bases in the middle. This CDR3 spans 15 amino acids. CDR3 loop: CASSEAGLGGNTIYF. The CDR3 bases are TGTGCCAGCAGTGAAGCGGGGCTAGGTGGAAACACCATATATTTT.

This clonotype was seen many times. The chain recombines TRBV15 with TRBJ2-7, with 12 bases identical to TRBD2. CDR3 length: 17 amino acids. Germline CDR1 LNHNV, CDR2 YYDKDF (reference sequence). Losses at the gene ends were 2 bases for V and 3 bases for J; bases not matched to a gene: 8. The DNA of the CDR3 is TGTGCCACCAGCAGACTAGCGGGAGGGCCACTTGACTACGAGCAGTACTTC. Its protein product is CATSRLAGGPLDYEQYF.

At least ten counts were recorded for this clonotype. This chain joins TRBV30 and TRBJ1-2; 7 bases match TRBD1. The CDR3 consists of 12 residues. Germline CDR1 and CDR2: GTSNPN and SVGIG (reference sequence). Trimming at V came to 2 bases and at J to 6 bases, leaving 3 bases not matched to a gene. The CDR3 DNA follows: TGTGCCTGGAGTATTACAGGGGATGGCTACACCTTC. This translates into CAWSITGDGYTF.

This clonotype occurred many times. The J gene is TRBJ2-2, the V gene TRBV6-1; no firm D call. The CDR3 has 13 amino acids. Trimming took off 7 bases at V and 0 bases at J, with 6 bases between the two ends. The germline V gene has CDR1 MNHNS and CDR2 SASEGT. CDR3 region: CASKRANTGELFF. CDR3 DNA sequence: TGTGCCAGCAAACGCGCGAACACCGGGGAGCTGTTTTTT.

This clonotype was seen many times. The V and J genes are TRBV6-5 and TRBJ1-5, with D unclear. This CDR3 region has 12 residues. Trimming shortened V by 5 bases and J by 0 bases, and 2 bases separated the two germline ends. Per germline, CDR1 MNHEY and CDR2 SVGAGI. In nucleotides, the CDR3 is TGTGCCAGCAGTACTAGCAATCAGCCCCAGCATTTT. As protein: CASSTSNQPQHF.

This clonotype was seen at least ten times. The chain links TRBV14 to TRBJ2-7; TRBD1 might be the D (5 bases). The germline V gene has CDR1 SGHDN and CDR2 FVKESK. This CDR3 region has 14 residues. V dropped 5 bases and J dropped 1 base, with 12 bases sitting between them. CDR3 in amino acids: CASSDPQGSYEQYF. CDR3 DNA sequence: TGTGCCAGCAGCGACCCTCAGGGTTCCTACGAGCAGTACTTC.

This clonotype was observed at least ten times. This chain joins TRBV20-1 and TRBJ2-2; D is uncertain. The CDR3 is made up of 14 amino acids. The V gene lost 0 bases and the J gene lost 5 bases, with 10 bases spanning the gap. Germline CDR1 and CDR2: DFQATT and SNEGSKA (reference sequence). The CDR3 DNA reads TGCAGTGCTAGAGAGGCTAGTGGGACCGGGGAGCTGTTTTTT. This gives the protein CSAREASGTGELFF.

V gene TRBV5-5 combines with J gene TRBJ2-5; 7 bases align to TRBD2. Trimming cost V 7 bases and J 1 base; bases outside gene matches: 4. CDR1 is SGHKS and CDR2 is YYEKEE in the germline V gene (reference sequence). CDR3 length equals 13 residues. The CDR3 loop is CASVRGTQETQYF. DNA for the CDR3: TGTGCCAGCGTGCGGGGGACCCAAGAGACCCAGTACTTC. Filled out from reference TRBV5-5 and TRBJ2-5, the complete variable domain reads DAGVTQSPTHLIKTRGQQVTLRCSPISGHKSVSWYQQVLGQGPQFIFQYYEKEERGRGNFPDRFSARQFPNYSSELNVNALLLGDSALYLCASVRGTQETQYFGPGTRLLVL.

To note about this clonotype: At one of its ends the junction is not consistent with the germline gene, which may arise from a read error. This chain joins TRBV7-7 and TRBJ2-7; D is ambiguous. The J call may be in error: the DNA end matches TRBJ2-1 better. Germline assignment: CDR1 SSHAT and CDR2 FNYEAQ (reference sequence). The CDR3 covers 14 residues. The CDR3 region is CASSPVGPAYEQFF. CDR3 sequence (DNA): TGTGCTAGCAGCCCCGTCGGGCCAGCCTACGAGCAGTTCTTC.

In its sample, this clonotype was seen many times. The chain carries TRBV28 and TRBJ2-7; D call uncertain. V lost 7 bases and J 0 bases, leaving 4 bases between the germline ends. Germline CDR1 MDHEN, CDR2 SYDVKM. The CDR3 length is 11 residues. The CDR3 reads CASTSSYEQYF. DNA of the CDR3: TGTGCCAGCACCAGCTCCTACGAGCAGTACTTC.

This clonotype was seen many times. This chain uses TRBV30 with TRBJ2-2, with unresolved D. V was cut by 0 bases and J by 0 bases, with 5 bases left in between. CDR1 and CDR2 from the germline V gene are GTSNPN and SVGIG (reference sequence). CDR3 length equals 14 residues. CDR3 sequence: CAWSVQANTGELFF. The DNA for the CDR3 is TGTGCCTGGAGTGTCCAGGCGAACACCGGGGAGCTGTTTTTT.